This is a list of T cell receptor beta chains from one sample in a study of T cell responses to AZD1222 COVID-19 vaccine. TCRdb's table, derived via immunoSEQ multiplex PCR, lists solely in-frame clones and lacks some. This table holds 150,000 to 200,000 clones, 92% found once. The material sequenced was peripheral blood, taken 28 days after the second AZD1222 dose. Receptors were obtained from an adult who received the AZD1222 COVID-19 vaccine. CDR3s include the opening cysteine and the closing phenylalanine or tryptophan. Each record gives: CDR3 DNA, CDR3 protein, J gene, D gene, clone size, V gene. A D gene is named only where the DNA matches it firmly. Clone size is given for some rows only: seen once, a few or many times, or a class if the clone is expanded.

CDR3nt: TGTGCCATCAGTGAGTCGGAACCCACGCAAGAGACCCAGTACTTC; CDR3aa: CAISESEPTQETQYF; j_gene: TRBJ2-5; d_gene: NA; abundance: NA; v_gene: TRBV10-3
CDR3nt: TGTGCCAGCAGCTCAACAGTGGCGGGCGACACTGAAGCTTTCTTT; CDR3aa: CASSSTVAGDTEAFF; j_gene: TRBJ1-1; d_gene: NA; abundance: once; v_gene: TRBV9
CDR3nt: TGTGCCAGTAGTATCAACAGGGAAAACACCGGGGAGCTGTTTTTT; CDR3aa: CASSINRENTGELFF; j_gene: TRBJ2-2; d_gene: NA; abundance: NA; v_gene: TRBV19
CDR3nt: TGTGCTAGTGGTTTGGCCCGCACAGATACGCAGTATTTT; CDR3aa: CASGLARTDTQYF; j_gene: TRBJ2-3; d_gene: NA; abundance: NA; v_gene: TRBV12-5
CDR3nt: TGTGCCAGCAGCTTCGGACGGGAGAACACTGAAGCTTTCTTT; CDR3aa: CASSFGRENTEAFF; j_gene: TRBJ1-1; d_gene: NA; abundance: NA; v_gene: TRBV7-9
CDR3nt: TGTGCCAGCAGACGAGGACTAGCGGGGGGCACCGGGGAGCTGTTTTTT; CDR3aa: CASRRGLAGGTGELFF; j_gene: TRBJ2-2; d_gene: TRBD2; abundance: NA; v_gene: TRBV3-1/TRBV3-2
CDR3nt: TGTGCCATCAGTGACAATTACGAGCAGTACTTC; CDR3aa: CAISDNYEQYF; j_gene: TRBJ2-7; d_gene: NA; abundance: NA; v_gene: TRBV10-3
CDR3nt: TGTGCCAGCAGCTTCGGACAGGGGTGGTATGGCTACACCTTC; CDR3aa: CASSFGQGWYGYTF; j_gene: TRBJ1-2; d_gene: TRBD1; abundance: few; v_gene: TRBV7-8
CDR3nt: TGTGCCAGCAGCTTAGATGAGGGCTATGGCTACACCTTC; CDR3aa: CASSLDEGYGYTF; j_gene: TRBJ1-2; d_gene: NA; abundance: NA; v_gene: TRBV7-9
CDR3nt: TGTGCCAGCAGAGGACAGGAGGCCTACGAGCAGTACTTC; CDR3aa: CASRGQEAYEQYF; j_gene: TRBJ2-7; d_gene: TRBD1; abundance: NA; v_gene: TRBV7-2
CDR3nt: TGTGCCAGTAGTTGGACAGGGCTGAACACTGAAGCTTTCTTT; CDR3aa: CASSWTGLNTEAFF; j_gene: TRBJ1-1; d_gene: TRBD1; abundance: once; v_gene: TRBV19
CDR3nt: TGCGCCAGCAGCCAAGGGACTAGCGCAAACTACGAGCAGTACTTC; CDR3aa: CASSQGTSANYEQYF; j_gene: TRBJ2-7; d_gene: TRBD2; abundance: NA; v_gene: TRBV4-1
CDR3nt: TGTGCCAGCAGCGGCCCGGGGCGCACTGAAGCTTTCTTT; CDR3aa: CASSGPGRTEAFF; j_gene: TRBJ1-1; d_gene: NA; abundance: NA; v_gene: TRBV6-5
CDR3nt: TGTGCCAGCAGCGTAGCGGCCTCAAACACTGAAGCTTTCTTT; CDR3aa: CASSVAASNTEAFF; j_gene: TRBJ1-1; d_gene: NA; abundance: NA; v_gene: TRBV9
CDR3nt: TGTGCCAGCAGTTCTTCAACGGACCTAGATGGAAACACCATATATTTT; CDR3aa: CASSSSTDLDGNTIYF; j_gene: TRBJ1-3; d_gene: NA; abundance: few; v_gene: TRBV6-5